The rows below give T cell receptor beta chains drawn from one sample of a study of siplizumab effects on memory and regulatory T cells. The repertoire was sequenced with immunoSEQ multiplex PCR; TCRdb's copy has only in-frame clones and lacks some. The sample yields about 120,000 clones, approximately 92% seen once. The sequencing input was non-Treg CD4+ T cells sorted from blood. The receptors stem from a human donor in good health. The CDR3 runs from the conserved cysteine through the conserved F or W. A D gene is named only where the DNA matches it firmly. Clone size is shown for a subset of rows, as once, few, many or a class of expanded clone.

j_call d_call cdr3_length v_call clone_size cdr3_nt cdr3_aa
TRBJ2-7 - 15 TRBV4-2 - TGTGCCAGCAGCCCCGACAGTGGGGACCTCCGGGAGCAGTACTTC CASSPDSGDLREQYF
TRBJ2-1 TRBD2 14 TRBV18 - TGTGCCAGCTCACCTACTAGCGGGTTCCCTGAGCAGTTCTTC CASSPTSGFPEQFF
TRBJ2-1 TRBD1 15 TRBV7-3 - TGTGCCAGCAGCTTAGACAGGGGGCGCCAAAGTGAGCAGTTCTTC CASSLDRGRQSEQFF
TRBJ1-1 - 16 TRBV5-6 - TGTGCCAGCAGCTTATGGGGGGCGCAAATGAACACTGAAGCTTTCTTT CASSLWGAQMNTEAFF
TRBJ1-1 - 13 TRBV25-1 - TGTGCCAGCAGTTGGTCGGAGAACACTGAAGCTTTCTTT CASSWSENTEAFF
TRBJ2-5 TRBD2 14 TRBV10-2 - TGCGCCAGCAGTGACGTAGGCGGGGGACCCCTCCAGTACTTC CASSDVGGGPLQYF
TRBJ2-5 TRBD2 14 TRBV7-3 - TGTGCCAGCAGCTTAGGGACTAGCGGGGGGCCCCAGTACTTC CASSLGTSGGPQYF
TRBJ2-3 - 15 TRBV5-1 - TGCGCCAGCAGCCTCGGGACTTTTACCACAGATACGCAGTATTTT CASSLGTFTTDTQYF
TRBJ2-1 - 15 TRBV14 - TGTGCCAGCAGCCAAGATATATGGGGGCGGAATGAGCAGTTCTTC CASSQDIWGRNEQFF
TRBJ2-3 TRBD2 16 TRBV28 few TGTGCCAGCACCGAAAGCGGGGGCCTTTACACAGATACGCAGTATTTT CASTESGGLYTDTQYF
TRBJ2-1 TRBD2 14 TRBV25-1 - TGTGCCAGCAGTCTACCCGGGAGGAGCAATGAGCAGTTCTTC CASSLPGRSNEQFF
TRBJ2-3 - 10 TRBV20-1 - TGCAGTGCTTCCTCAGATACGCAGTATTTT CSASSDTQYF
TRBJ1-1 - 13 TRBV10-3 - TGTGCCGCCGTAGTGACAGGGAACACTGAAGCTTTCTTT CAAVVTGNTEAFF
TRBJ2-1 - 15 TRBV6-4 - TGTGCCAGCAGTGACTCTAGGGGGTTAAGCGATGAGCAGTTCTTC CASSDSRGLSDEQFF
TRBJ2-3 TRBD2 17 TRBV5-6 - TGTGCCAGCAGCTTGACTGGGGGAGGGTTGTGGTCAGATACGCAGTATTTT CASSLTGGGLWSDTQYF
TRBJ1-2 - 12 TRBV5-1 - TGCGCCAGCAGCTTGGTACAGGGTGGGACCCACTTC CASSLVQGGTHF
TRBJ1-1 - 14 TRBV18 - TGTGCCAGCTCACCAAGAGGGCCGAACACTGAAGCTTTCTTT CASSPRGPNTEAFF
TRBJ2-7 - 12 TRBV28 - TGTGCCAGCAGTTTGGAAGGGTACCAGCAGTACTTC CASSLEGYQQYF
TRBJ1-1 TRBD1 16 TRBV18 - TGTGCCAGCTCGAAGGACAGGGGGCCTGGGGGCACTGAAGCTTTCTTT CASSKDRGPGGTEAFF
TRBJ2-1 TRBD2 16 TRBV2 - TGTGCCAGCAGCGCACCGGGACTAGCGGGGGGGAGTGAGCAGTTCTTC CASSAPGLAGGSEQFF
TRBJ1-1 - 15 TRBV6-1 - TGTGCCAGCAGTGACACCGGGACGATAAACACTGAAGCTTTCTTT CASSDTGTINTEAFF
TRBJ1-4 TRBD1 13 TRBV2 - TGTGCCAGCATGAGACAGGGAAGAGAAAAACTGTTTTTT CASMRQGREKLFF
TRBJ1-6 - 14 TRBV30 - TGTGCCTGGAGAAGGGAGCTAGCTAATTCACCCCTCCACTTT CAWRRELANSPLHF
TRBJ1-1 - 15 TRBV5-1 - TGCGCCAGCAGCCCGGGTCGGCAGATTAACACTGAAGCTTTCTTT CASSPGRQINTEAFF
TRBJ1-2 TRBD1 13 TRBV18 once TGTGCCAGCTCAGGGACAGAAAACTATGGCTACACCTTC CASSGTENYGYTF
TRBJ2-7 TRBD1 16 TRBV28 few TGTGCCAGCAGTCCCTATCGACAGGGTACGAGTAACGAGCAGTACTTC CASSPYRQGTSNEQYF
TRBJ2-3 - 17 TRBV18 - TGTGCCAGCTCGTCGATTTTAGGGGGAAAGGCAGGAGATACGCAGTATTTT CASSSILGGKAGDTQYF
TRBJ1-4 - 14 TRBV6-5 - TGTGCCAGCAAACAGGGACGGATTAATGAAAAACTGTTTTTT CASKQGRINEKLFF
TRBJ1-2 - 13 TRBV5-6 - TGTGCCAGCAGCTTACGGGTTTTCAGTGGCTACACCTTC CASSLRVFSGYTF
TRBJ2-1 TRBD2 15 TRBV10-1 - TGCGCCAGCAGTGAGGAGACTAGCTTCCCAAATGAGCAGTTCTTC CASSEETSFPNEQFF
TRBJ2-6 - 13 TRBV28 - TGTGCCAGCAGTTTAACTGGGGCCAACGTCCTGACTTTC CASSLTGANVLTF
TRBJ1-1 - 13 TRBV4-2 - TGTGCCAGCAGCTCGTCTGGGGGTCTTGAAGCTTTCTTT CASSSSGGLEAFF
TRBJ1-2 TRBD1 14 TRBV28 - TGTGCCAGCAGTGAGACAGGGATACGCTATGGCTACACCTTC CASSETGIRYGYTF
TRBJ1-1 - 13 TRBV6-5 - TGTGCCAGCAGCTCAGACAGACACACTGAAGCTTTCTTT CASSSDRHTEAFF
TRBJ2-5 - 14 TRBV9 - TGTGCCAGCAGCGGGGGGGCCACAGGGGAGACCCAGTACTTC CASSGGATGETQYF
TRBJ2-2 TRBD1 15 TRBV7-8 - TGTGCCAGCAGCCTGAGACAGGGGCGGACCGGGGAGCTGTTTTTT CASSLRQGRTGELFF
TRBJ1-2 - 14 TRBV28 - TGTGCCAGCAGTTTACCCCAGGTAACGGCTGGCTACACCTTC CASSLPQVTAGYTF
TRBJ2-3 - 16 TRBV7-3 - TGTGCCAGCAGCCTCAGAGGGGGGCTGGTGGGGGATACGCAGTATTTT CASSLRGGLVGDTQYF
TRBJ2-1 - 14 TRBV6-4 - TGTGCCCGGGCCGGCAGCTCATTCTACAATGAGCAGTTCTTC CARAGSSFYNEQFF
TRBJ1-1 TRBD1 14 TRBV6-6 - TGTGCCAGCAGTTACTCGGGTAGGGGGCCTGAAGCTTTCTTT CASSYSGRGPEAFF
TRBJ1-1 - 13 TRBV18 few TGTGCCAGCTCACCACAGGGGGTCACTGAAGCTTTCTTT CASSPQGVTEAFF
TRBJ2-1 - 15 TRBV5-1 - TGCGCCAGCAGCTTGGCGGTCAGCTCCTACAATGAGCAGTTCTTC CASSLAVSSYNEQFF
TRBJ1-5 - 14 TRBV30 - TGTGCCTGGAGTTGGGGTAGAGGCAATCAGCCCCAGCATTTT CAWSWGRGNQPQHF
TRBJ1-2 TRBD1 15 TRBV5-6 - TGTGCCAGCAGCTGGGCCGGGACAGCTCCGAGCGGCTACACCTTC CASSWAGTAPSGYTF
TRBJ1-2 - 12 TRBV28 - TGTGCCAGCAGAGGGGGGTACGTGGGCTACACCTTC CASRGGYVGYTF
TRBJ2-7 - 14 TRBV6-1 - TGTGCCAGCAGGGTCCCGGGACAAGCCTACGAGCAGTACTTC CASRVPGQAYEQYF
TRBJ2-5 - 13 TRBV5-6 - TGTGCCAGCAGCTTGGGGGGGAGCGCGACCCAGTACTTC CASSLGGSATQYF
TRBJ2-1 TRBD1 15 TRBV19 - TGTGCCAGTAGTATGGGGACAGGGGGGTACAATGAGCAGTTCTTC CASSMGTGGYNEQFF